This TCR beta chain stems from a study of blood T cell repertoires in COVID-19. Profiled with immunoSEQ multiplex PCR; TCRdb holds only in-frame clones, not every one. Of around 280,000 clones listed, about 86% are singletons. V lost 0 bases, J lost 5 bases, and 13 bases lay in between. Germline values: CDR1 MNHEY, CDR2 SVGAGI. The CDR3 is 15 amino acids. The TCR sequence derives from a woman in her thirties who had recovered from COVID-19. The chain recombines TRBV6-5 with TRBJ2-5, with D possibly matching TRBD2 (6 bases). Sequencing used peripheral blood. Here the CDR3 reads CASSYSRGARETQYF. The DNA for the CDR3 is TGTGCCAGCAGTTACTCCCGCGGGGCTCGGGAGACCCAGTACTTC.